The 14 T cell receptor beta chains presented below share a single source sample, sequenced in a study of Graves' ophthalmopathy and Graves' hyperthyroidism (dated by TCRdb to 2017 to 2018). Instrument used: Illumina HiSeq 2000. TCR beta CDR3 regions were amplified from RNA transcripts for repertoire sequencing. The first round of RT-PCR was done with HTBI primers and the Qiagen OneStep RT-PCR kit, and was followed by a second round of multiplex PCR, then size selection and purification. TCRdb reprocessing: public reads trimmed at Q25 with fastp, clones called with MiXCR, in-frame beta chains kept. One record per CDR3 amino acid sequence lists the most common genes and DNA. This sample lists over a million distinct CDR3 sequences; about 40% were detected once. Of the sample, 8.5% to 14% falls within the top ten clones. Sequenced sample: peripheral blood or thyroid tissue (not recorded which). These receptors were obtained from an adult man with Graves' hyperthyroidism.

A few counts support this clonotype. The chain carries TRBV4-1 and TRBJ2-7; 11 bases align to TRBD2. V was clipped by 4 bases and J by 5 bases; unmatched bases: 7. Germline loops: CDR1 MGHRA, CDR2 YSYEKL. The CDR3 totals 15 residues. The CDR3 nucleotides read TGCGCCAGCAGCCCGGGGACTAGCGGACTTGACGAGCAGTACTTC. It yields the protein CASSPGTSGLDEQYF.

This clonotype was seen ten or more times. The genes are TRBV27 and TRBJ2-1; D is ambiguous. Germline lookup yields CDR1 MNHEY and CDR2 SMNVEV (reference sequence). Trimming took 5 bases from V and 4 from J, leaving 18 bases between them. There are 16 residues in the CDR3. The CDR3 sequence is CASSPGGAVDYNEQFF. The CDR3, as DNA: TGTGCCAGCAGTCCGGGCGGTGCGGTAGATTACAATGAGCAGTTCTTC.

As for this clonotype: In this CDR3 the conserved last residue, phenylalanine or tryptophan, is missing, so a read error is likely. The DNA is omitted, as the CDR3 cannot be located on it reliably, and the CDR3 follows TCRdb's listing. This chain connects TRBV29-1 to TRBJ2-5; the table's D call, TRBD2, has no DNA check behind it. The CDR3 extends over 13 residues, inclusive of both ends. CDR1 is SQVTM, CDR2 ANQGSEA, per germline. The CDR3 region is CSVGSPPGREGLS.

At least ten counts were recorded for this clonotype. The V gene is TRBV29-1, the J gene TRBJ2-5, with D possibly called TRBD1 or TRBD2 (6 bases each). V was pared by 5 bases and J by 1 base, with 11 bases between. The CDR3 has 13 residues. Germline V gene data show CDR1 as SQVTM and CDR2 as ANQGSEA. The DNA for the CDR3 is TGCAGCGTTCCCGGGGGCCTCCAAGAGACCCAGTACTTC. The encoded protein is CSVPGGLQETQYF.

The chain couples TRBV6-5 to TRBJ2-2; TRBD1 matches at 7 bases. The CDR3 contains 17 residues. Losses at the gene ends were 8 bases for V and 1 base for J; bases not matched to a gene: 13. Germline V gene data show CDR1 as MNHEY and CDR2 as SVGAGI. Here the CDR3 DNA reads TGTGCCAGCCTTCCCCCAACCGGGACAGAGAACACCGGGGAGCTGTTTTTT. This sequence encodes CASLPPTGTENTGELFF.

The chain couples TRBV7-9 to TRBJ1-2; a possible D gene is TRBD1 (5 bases). V was clipped by 1 base and J by 6 bases, with 12 bases between them. The CDR3 contains 14 residues. Germline assignment: CDR1 SEHNR and CDR2 FQNEAQ (reference sequence). The CDR3 loop reads CASSLGEGRHGYTF. The DNA of the CDR3 is TGTGCCAGCAGCTTAGGGGAGGGGCGACATGGCTACACCTTC.

The V call is TRBV7-2, the J call TRBJ2-5; 10 positions match TRBD2. Germline V gene sequence: CDR1 SGHTA, CDR2 FQGNSA. The CDR3 is made up of 14 amino acids. V was pared by 5 bases and J by 5 bases, with 5 bases of the junction left unmatched. CDR3 in amino acids: CASSQGTSEETQYF. Written as DNA, the CDR3 is TGTGCCAGCAGCCAAGGGACTAGCGAGGAGACCCAGTACTTC.

The chain employs TRBV11-2 and TRBJ1-6; TRBD1 might be the D (5 bases). V shed 5 bases and J shed 11 bases, with 13 bases lying between them. The CDR3 runs to 13 residues. Germline loops: CDR1 SGHAT, CDR2 FQNNGV. Here the CDR3 reads CASSRGRGTPLHF. CDR3 DNA: TGTGCCAGCAGCCGGGGACGGGGGACACCCCTCCACTTT.

This clonotype was counted between two and nine times. The chain uses TRBV7-8 and TRBJ2-7, with 7 bases that match TRBD2. CDR1 is SGHVS and CDR2 is FQNEAQ in the germline V gene. The CDR3 is made up of 21 amino acids. V was pared by 3 bases and J by 4 bases, with 27 bases of the junction left unmatched. CDR3 DNA: TGTGCCAGCAGCTTTCGCGGCGGGAGTAAAGGAAATCCCCCGGCCGAGTACGAGCAGTACTTC. Translated, it gives CASSFRGGSKGNPPAEYEQYF. Drawing the rest from reference TRBV7-8 and TRBJ2-7, the complete variable domain is GAGVSQSPRYKVAKRGQDVALRCDPISGHVSLFWYQQALGQGPEFLTYFQNEAQLDKSGLPSDRFFAERPEGSVSTLKIQRTQQEDSAVYLCASSFRGGSKGNPPAEYEQYFGPGTRLTVT.

About this clonotype itself: A read error may be the cause here, since a much bigger clone is one base away. The chain combines TRBV9 with TRBJ2-6, with 7 bases matching TRBD1. V lost 6 bases, J lost 0 bases, and 12 bases stayed unmatched. Germline V gene sequence: CDR1 SGDLS, CDR2 YYNGEE. The CDR3 contains 18 residues. CDR3 DNA: TGTGCCAGCACCGTTGGACAGGCGGGCCTCTCTGGGGCCAACGTCCTGACTTTC. It encodes CASTVGQAGLSGANVLTF. Full variable domain (rest looked up from reference TRBV9 and TRBJ2-6): DSGVTQTPKHLITATGQRVTLRCSPRSGDLSVYWYQQSLDQGLQFLIQYYNGEERAKGNILERFSAQQFPDLHSELNLSSLELGDSALYFCASTVGQAGLSGANVLTFGAGSRLTVL.

This clonotype came up many times. This chain connects TRBV5-1 to TRBJ2-7; tentatively, D is TRBD1 (6 bases). Trimming cost V 1 base and J 5 bases, with 10 bases left between them. The CDR3 totals 13 residues. In germline, CDR1 is SGHRS, CDR2 YFSETQ. CDR3 loop: CASSLTQGDEQYF. Here the CDR3 DNA reads TGCGCCAGCAGCTTGACACAGGGAGACGAGCAGTACTTC.

The gene calls are TRBV7-2 and TRBJ1-2; D is perhaps TRBD1 (5 bases). V shed 8 bases and J shed 6 bases, with 22 bases lying between them. The length of the CDR3 is 15 residues. Germline values: CDR1 SGHTA, CDR2 FQGNSA. This CDR3 reads CASSERDPRINGYTF. CDR3 in DNA: TGTGCCAGCTCTGAGCGGGACCCCCGGATAAATGGCTACACCTTC. Drawing the rest from reference TRBV7-2 and TRBJ1-2, the complete variable domain is GAGVSQSPSNKVTEKGKDVELRCDPISGHTALYWYRQSLGQGLEFLIYFQGNSAPDKSGLPSDRFSAERTGGSVSTLTIQRTQQEDSAVYLCASSERDPRINGYTFGSGTRLTVV.

Only a few counts were recorded for this clonotype. V is TRBV2 and J is TRBJ2-2, with D maybe TRBD2 (6 bases). The CDR3 extends over 14 amino acids. Trimming shortened V by 8 bases and J by 0 bases, and 10 bases separated the two germline ends. Germline values: CDR1 SNHLY, CDR2 FYNNEI. The CDR3 loop is CASEGLPNTGELFF. The CDR3 DNA reads as TGTGCCAGCGAGGGACTCCCGAACACCGGGGAGCTGTTTTTT. Full variable domain (missing parts from reference TRBV2 and TRBJ2-2): EPEVTQTPSHQVTQMGQEVILRCVPISNHLYFYWYRQILGQKVEFLVSFYNNEISEKSEIFDDQFSVERPDGSNFTLKIRSTKLEDSAMYFCASEGLPNTGELFFGEGSRLTVL.

The sample holds a few counts of this clonotype. The chain combines TRBV7-9 with TRBJ1-4; no definite D call. This CDR3 region has 14 residues. CDR1 is SEHNR, CDR2 FQNEAQ, per germline (reference sequence). The ends were cut back, 6 bases at V and 0 bases at J, with 8 bases in the middle. The CDR3 protein is CASRETSTNEKLFF. The CDR3 DNA reads as TGTGCCAGCAGGGAGACTTCAACTAATGAAAAACTGTTTTTT.